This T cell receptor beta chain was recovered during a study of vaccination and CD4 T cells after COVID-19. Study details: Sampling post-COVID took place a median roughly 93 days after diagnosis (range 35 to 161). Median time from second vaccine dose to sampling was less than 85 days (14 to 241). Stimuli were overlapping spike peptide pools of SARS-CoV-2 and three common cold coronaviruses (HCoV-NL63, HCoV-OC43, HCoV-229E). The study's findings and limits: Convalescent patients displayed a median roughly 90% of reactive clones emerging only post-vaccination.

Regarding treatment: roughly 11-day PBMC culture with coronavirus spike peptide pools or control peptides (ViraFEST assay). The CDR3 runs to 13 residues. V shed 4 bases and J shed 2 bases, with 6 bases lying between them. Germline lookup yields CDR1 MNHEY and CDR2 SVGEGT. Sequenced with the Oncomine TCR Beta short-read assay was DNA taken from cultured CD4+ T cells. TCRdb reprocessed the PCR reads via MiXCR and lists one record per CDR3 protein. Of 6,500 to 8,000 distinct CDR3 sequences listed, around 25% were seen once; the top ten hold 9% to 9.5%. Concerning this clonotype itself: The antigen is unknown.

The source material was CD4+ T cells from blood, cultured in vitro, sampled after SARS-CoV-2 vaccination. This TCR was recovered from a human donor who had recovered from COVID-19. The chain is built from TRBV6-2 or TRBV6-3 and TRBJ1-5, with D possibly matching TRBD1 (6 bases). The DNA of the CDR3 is TGTGCCAGCAGTTGGACAGGCAATCAGCCCCAGCATTTT. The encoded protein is CASSWTGNQPQHF.